This T cell receptor (beta chain) stems from a study of blood T cell repertoires in COVID-19. Study-level information: Spain, Italy and the United States supplied samples that represented acute and convalescent COVID-19. In each case, the material was cDNA or gDNA derived from T cells, B-cell-depleted T cells, or PBMCs.

The CDR3 spans 12 residues. Germline V lookup: CDR1 SEHNR, CDR2 FQNEAQ (reference sequence). Unmatched junction bases numbered 5, after V lost 5 bases and J lost 10 bases. Patients of the Seattle cohort, enrolled during active infection, were followed longitudinally. How the authors handled the data: Nucleated cell counts were estimated from reference gene primer amplification. Clones were sequenced by immunoSEQ multiplex PCR, and TCRdb holds only the in-frame ones, with some missing. The DNA was the basis for D and trimming; V, J and clone size are from that table. This table holds about 300,000 clones, 89% found once.

This TCR was sampled from a woman aged 25-40 years with COVID-19, enrolled during active disease. The V and J genes are TRBV7-9 and TRBJ2-1; 7 bases match TRBD2. Material for sequencing was peripheral blood. In DNA form, the CDR3 reads TGTGCCAGCAGCGGCATGGGAGGGGAGCAGTTCTTC. Its protein product is CASSGMGGEQFF.